This TCR beta chain was found in a study of blood T cell repertoires in COVID-19. As originally analysed: By means of reference gene primer amplification, nucleated cell counts were estimated. Data came from immunoSEQ multiplex PCR; TCRdb stores just in-frame clones and leaves some out. Clone size and the V and J calls come from that table; the DNA yielded D and trimming. The sample records about 190,000 clones, around 73% being singletons. This CDR3 has 16 amino acids. With V trimmed by 2 bases and J by 1 base, 8 bases remained unmatched. Germline assignment: CDR1 MNHEY and CDR2 SMNVEV (reference sequence).

The sequence was obtained from a woman in her 50s who had recovered from COVID-19. The rearrangement uses TRBV27 and TRBJ2-7; the match to TRBD2 covers 7 bases. The sample taken for sequencing was PBMCs or T cells enriched from blood (not recorded which). CDR3 residues: CASSLGYGRASYEQYF. The CDR3 DNA is TGTGCCAGCAGTTTAGGTTATGGGAGGGCATCCTACGAGCAGTACTTC.